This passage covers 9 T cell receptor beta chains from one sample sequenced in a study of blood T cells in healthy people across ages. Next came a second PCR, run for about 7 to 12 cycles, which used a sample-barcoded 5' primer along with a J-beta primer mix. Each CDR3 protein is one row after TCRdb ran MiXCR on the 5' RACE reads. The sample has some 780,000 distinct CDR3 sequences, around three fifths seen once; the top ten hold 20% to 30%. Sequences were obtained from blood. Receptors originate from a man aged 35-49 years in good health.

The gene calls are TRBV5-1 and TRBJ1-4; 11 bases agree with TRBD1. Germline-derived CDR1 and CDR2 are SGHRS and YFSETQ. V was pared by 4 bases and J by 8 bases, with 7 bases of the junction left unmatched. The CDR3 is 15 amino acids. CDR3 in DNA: TGCGCCAGCAGCACCGGACAGGGGGCTATAGAAAAACTGTTTTTT. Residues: CASSTGQGAIEKLFF.

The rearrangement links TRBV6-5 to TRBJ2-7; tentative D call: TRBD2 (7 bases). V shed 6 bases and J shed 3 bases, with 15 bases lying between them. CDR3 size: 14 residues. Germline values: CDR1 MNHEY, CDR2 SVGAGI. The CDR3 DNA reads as TGTGCCAGCAGCCGGGGGCGGGAGTACTACGAGCAGTACTTC. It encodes CASSRGREYYEQYF.

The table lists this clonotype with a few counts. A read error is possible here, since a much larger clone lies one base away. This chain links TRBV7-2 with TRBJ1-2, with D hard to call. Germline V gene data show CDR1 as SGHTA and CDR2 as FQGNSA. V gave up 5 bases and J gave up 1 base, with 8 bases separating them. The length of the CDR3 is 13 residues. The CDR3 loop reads CASSGDNNYGYTF. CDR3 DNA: TGTGCCAGCAGCGGAGACAATAACTATGGCTACACCTTC.

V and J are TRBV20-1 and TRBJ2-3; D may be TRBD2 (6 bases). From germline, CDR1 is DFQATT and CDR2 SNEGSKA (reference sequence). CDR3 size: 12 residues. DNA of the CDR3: TGCAGAGTCGGGGGATTTGGTACGACGCAGTATTTT. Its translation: CRVGGFGTTQYF.

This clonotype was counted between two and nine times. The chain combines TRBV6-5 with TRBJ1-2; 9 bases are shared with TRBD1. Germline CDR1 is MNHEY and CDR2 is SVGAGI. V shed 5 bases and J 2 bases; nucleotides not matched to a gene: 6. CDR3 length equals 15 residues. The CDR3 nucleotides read TGTGCCAGCAGTGATTCCGGGACAGGGAACTATGGCTACACCTTC. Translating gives CASSDSGTGNYGYTF.

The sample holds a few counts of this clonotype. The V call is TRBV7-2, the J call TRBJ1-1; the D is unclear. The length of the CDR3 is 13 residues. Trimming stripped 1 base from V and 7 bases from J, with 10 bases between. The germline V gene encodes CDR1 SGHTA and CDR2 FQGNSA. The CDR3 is CASSLVNGNEAFF. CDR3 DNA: TGTGCCAGCAGCTTAGTAAACGGAAATGAAGCTTTCTTT.

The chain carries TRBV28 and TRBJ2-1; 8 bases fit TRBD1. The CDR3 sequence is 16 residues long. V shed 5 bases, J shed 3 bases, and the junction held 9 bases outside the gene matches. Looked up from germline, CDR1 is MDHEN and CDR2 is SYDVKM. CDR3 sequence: CASSRQDRGIYNEQFF. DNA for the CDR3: TGTGCCAGCAGTCGACAAGACAGGGGAATCTACAATGAGCAGTTCTTC.

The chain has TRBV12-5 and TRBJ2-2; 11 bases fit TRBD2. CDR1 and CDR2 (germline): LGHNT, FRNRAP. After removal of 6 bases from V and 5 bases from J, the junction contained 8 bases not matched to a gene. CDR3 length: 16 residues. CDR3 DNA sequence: TGTGCTAGTGGACTAGGGACTAGCGGTCATACCGGGGAGCTGTTTTTT. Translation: CASGLGTSGHTGELFF. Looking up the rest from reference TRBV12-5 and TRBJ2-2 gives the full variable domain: DARVTQTPRHKVTEMGQEVTMRCQPILGHNTVFWYRQTMMQGLELLAYFRNRAPLDDSGMPKDRFSAEMPDATLATLKIQPSEPRDSAVYFCASGLGTSGHTGELFFGEGSRLTVL.

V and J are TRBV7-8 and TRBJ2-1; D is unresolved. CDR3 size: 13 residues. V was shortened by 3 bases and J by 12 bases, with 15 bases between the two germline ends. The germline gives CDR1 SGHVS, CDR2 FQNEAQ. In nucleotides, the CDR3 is TGTGCCAGCAGCTTCAAGCCGCCGGGCACGCAGTTCTTC. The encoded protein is CASSFKPPGTQFF.